These T cell receptor beta chains were read from a single sample in a study of CD8 T cells in Susac syndrome. TCRdb processed the immunoSEQ multiplex PCR reads anew with MiXCR; each CDR3 protein has one entry. The sample yields roughly 200,000 distinct CDR3 sequences, 90% to 96% seen once. The specimen sequenced was CD4+ T cells from PBMCs. Receptor source: a human donor with multiple sclerosis. Each CDR3 is given with its conserved first and last residue. The order of the fields is D gene, clone size, V gene, J gene, CDR3 protein, CDR3 DNA. D genes are given only for firm matches. Part of the rows lack a size; the others show once, few, many or a class for expanded clones.

d_call: .; clone_size: .; v_call: TRBV20-1; j_call: TRBJ1-2; cdr3_aa: CSASPMTQSNYGYTF; cdr3_nt: TGCAGTGCTAGTCCCATGACACAATCGAACTACGGCTACACCTTC
d_call: .; clone_size: .; v_call: TRBV20-1; j_call: TRBJ1-1; cdr3_aa: CSARAGVNTEAFF; cdr3_nt: TGCAGTGCTAGAGCCGGGGTGAACACTGAAGCTTTCTTT
d_call: TRBD1; clone_size: once; v_call: TRBV29-1; j_call: TRBJ2-5; cdr3_aa: CSIDRGQETQYF; cdr3_nt: TGCAGCATTGACAGGGGCCAAGAGACCCAGTACTTC
d_call: TRBD2; clone_size: .; v_call: TRBV11-2; j_call: TRBJ2-7; cdr3_aa: CASSPIAGPPSYEQYF; cdr3_nt: TGTGCCAGCAGCCCCATAGCGGGGCCCCCCTCATACGAGCAGTACTTC
d_call: .; clone_size: .; v_call: TRBV28; j_call: TRBJ2-7; cdr3_aa: CASSLEVTIYEQYF; cdr3_nt: TGTGCCAGCAGCCTAGAGGTCACCATATACGAGCAGTACTTC
d_call: .; clone_size: once; v_call: TRBV10-3; j_call: TRBJ2-7; cdr3_aa: CAIRGTGAHEQYF; cdr3_nt: TGTGCCATCAGAGGCACCGGGGCCCACGAGCAGTACTTC
d_call: .; clone_size: .; v_call: TRBV9; j_call: TRBJ2-3; cdr3_aa: CASSVLVADTQYF; cdr3_nt: TGTGCCAGCAGCGTATTAGTGGCAGATACGCAGTATTTT
d_call: .; clone_size: .; v_call: TRBV6-5; j_call: TRBJ2-3; cdr3_aa: CASSFSRGATDTQYF; cdr3_nt: TGTGCCAGCAGTTTTAGCCGCGGGGCCACAGATACGCAGTATTTT
d_call: .; clone_size: .; v_call: TRBV12-3/TRBV12-4; j_call: TRBJ2-1; cdr3_aa: CASSFQGALINEQFF; cdr3_nt: TGTGCCAGCAGTTTTCAAGGGGCACTGATTAATGAGCAGTTCTTC
d_call: .; clone_size: .; v_call: TRBV5-4; j_call: TRBJ2-3; cdr3_aa: CASSEGGGRTDTQYF; cdr3_nt: TGTGCCAGCAGTGAAGGTGGGGGGCGAACAGATACGCAGTATTTT
d_call: TRBD1; clone_size: once; v_call: TRBV19; j_call: TRBJ1-5; cdr3_aa: CASSGTGGIGNQPQHF; cdr3_nt: TGTGCCAGTAGCGGGACAGGGGGCATCGGCAATCAGCCCCAGCATTTT
d_call: .; clone_size: few; v_call: TRBV4-2; j_call: TRBJ1-4; cdr3_aa: CASSQDPLGGGSSNEKLFF; cdr3_nt: TGTGCCAGCAGCCAAGATCCTCTGGGGGGGGGCAGCTCCAATGAAAAACTGTTTTTT
d_call: .; clone_size: .; v_call: TRBV5-4; j_call: TRBJ1-6; cdr3_aa: CASGGRNSPLHF; cdr3_nt: TGTGCTTCCGGGGGACGCAATTCACCCCTCCACTTT
d_call: .; clone_size: .; v_call: TRBV7-9; j_call: TRBJ2-5; cdr3_aa: CASSLAPRMKETQYF; cdr3_nt: TGTGCCAGCAGCTTAGCCCCGAGGATGAAGGAGACCCAGTACTTC
d_call: .; clone_size: .; v_call: TRBV12-3/TRBV12-4; j_call: TRBJ2-6; cdr3_aa: CASREDRIDFGANVLTF; cdr3_nt: TGTGCCAGCAGGGAGGACAGAATCGACTTTGGGGCCAACGTCCTGACTTTC
d_call: .; clone_size: .; v_call: TRBV5-1; j_call: TRBJ2-7; cdr3_aa: CASSQSRRHEQYF; cdr3_nt: TGCGCCAGCAGCCAATCGAGGAGACACGAGCAGTACTTC
d_call: TRBD1; clone_size: .; v_call: TRBV5-1; j_call: TRBJ2-7; cdr3_aa: CASSNGTGGTEQYF; cdr3_nt: TGCGCCAGCAGCAATGGGACAGGGGGCACCGAGCAGTACTTC
d_call: .; clone_size: .; v_call: TRBV5-1; j_call: TRBJ2-7; cdr3_aa: CASSSRWDLGEQYF; cdr3_nt: TGCGCCAGCAGCTCCCGGTGGGACCTCGGGGAGCAGTACTTC
d_call: .; clone_size: .; v_call: TRBV4-3; j_call: TRBJ1-6; cdr3_aa: CASSPGAPGVSGNSPLHF; cdr3_nt: TGCGCCAGCAGCCCGGGTGCTCCAGGGGTATCTGGTAATTCACCCCTCCACTTT
d_call: .; clone_size: .; v_call: TRBV29-1; j_call: TRBJ1-1; cdr3_aa: CSVAGRLNTEAFF; cdr3_nt: TGCAGCGTTGCCGGCAGATTGAACACTGAAGCTTTCTTT
d_call: TRBD1; clone_size: .; v_call: TRBV28; j_call: TRBJ1-2; cdr3_aa: CASSLGTGPKGYTF; cdr3_nt: TGTGCCAGCAGTTTAGGGACAGGGCCAAAGGGCTACACCTTC
d_call: TRBD1; clone_size: .; v_call: TRBV7-9; j_call: TRBJ2-7; cdr3_aa: CASSVGTGLNEQYF; cdr3_nt: TGTGCCAGCAGTGTGGGGACAGGTCTTAACGAGCAGTACTTC